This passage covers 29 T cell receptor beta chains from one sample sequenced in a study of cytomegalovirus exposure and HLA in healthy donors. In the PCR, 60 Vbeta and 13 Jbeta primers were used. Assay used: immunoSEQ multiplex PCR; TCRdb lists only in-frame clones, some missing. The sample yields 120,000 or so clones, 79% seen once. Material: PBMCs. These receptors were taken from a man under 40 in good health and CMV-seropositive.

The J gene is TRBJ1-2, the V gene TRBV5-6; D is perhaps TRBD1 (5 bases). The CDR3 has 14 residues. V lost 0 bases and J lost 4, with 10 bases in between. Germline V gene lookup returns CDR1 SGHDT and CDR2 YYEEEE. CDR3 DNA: TGTGCCAGCAGCTTGGGCAGGAGGGGCTATGGCTACACCTTC. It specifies CASSLGRRGYGYTF.

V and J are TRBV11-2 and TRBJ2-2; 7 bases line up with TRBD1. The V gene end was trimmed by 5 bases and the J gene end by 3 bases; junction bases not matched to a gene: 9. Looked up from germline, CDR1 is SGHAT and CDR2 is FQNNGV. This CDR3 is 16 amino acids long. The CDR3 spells CASSLQGTMDTGELFF. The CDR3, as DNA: TGTGCCAGCAGCCTACAGGGGACGATGGACACCGGGGAGCTGTTTTTT.

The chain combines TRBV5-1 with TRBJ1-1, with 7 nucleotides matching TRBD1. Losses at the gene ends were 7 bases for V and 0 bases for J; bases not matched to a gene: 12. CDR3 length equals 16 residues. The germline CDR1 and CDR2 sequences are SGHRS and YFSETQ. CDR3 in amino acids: CASGQGGASMNTEAFF. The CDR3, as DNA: TGCGCCAGCGGGCAAGGGGGCGCGAGTATGAACACTGAAGCTTTCTTT.

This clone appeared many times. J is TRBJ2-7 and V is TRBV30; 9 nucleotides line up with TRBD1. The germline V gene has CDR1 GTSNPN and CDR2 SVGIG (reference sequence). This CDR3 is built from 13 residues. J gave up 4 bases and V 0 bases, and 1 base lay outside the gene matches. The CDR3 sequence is CAWSVQGAYEQYF. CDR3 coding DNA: TGTGCCTGGAGTGTACAGGGGGCTTACGAGCAGTACTTC.

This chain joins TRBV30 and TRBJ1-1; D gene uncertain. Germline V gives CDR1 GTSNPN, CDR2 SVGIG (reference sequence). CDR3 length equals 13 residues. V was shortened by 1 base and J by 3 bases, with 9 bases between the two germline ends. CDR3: CAWSGQLHTEAFF. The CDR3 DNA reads TGTGCCTGGAGTGGCCAGTTGCACACTGAAGCTTTCTTT.

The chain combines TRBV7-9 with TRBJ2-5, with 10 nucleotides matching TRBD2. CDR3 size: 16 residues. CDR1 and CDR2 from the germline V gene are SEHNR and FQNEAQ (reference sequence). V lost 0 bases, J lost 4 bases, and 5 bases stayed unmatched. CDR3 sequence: CASSLASGGAGETQYF. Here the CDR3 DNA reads TGTGCCAGCAGCTTAGCAAGCGGGGGGGCCGGAGAGACCCAGTACTTC.

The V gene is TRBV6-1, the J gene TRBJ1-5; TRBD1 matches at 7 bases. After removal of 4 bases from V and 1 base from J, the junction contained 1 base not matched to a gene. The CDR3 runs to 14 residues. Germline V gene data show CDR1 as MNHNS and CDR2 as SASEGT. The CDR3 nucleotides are TGTGCCAGCAGTGCGGGACAGAGCAATCAGCCCCAGCATTTT. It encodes CASSAGQSNQPQHF.

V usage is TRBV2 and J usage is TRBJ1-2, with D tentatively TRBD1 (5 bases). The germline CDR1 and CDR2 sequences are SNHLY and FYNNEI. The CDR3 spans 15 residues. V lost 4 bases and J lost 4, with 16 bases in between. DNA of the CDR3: TGTGCCAGCAGTGTATCCCAGACAGCTCCCTATGGCTACACCTTC. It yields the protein CASSVSQTAPYGYTF.

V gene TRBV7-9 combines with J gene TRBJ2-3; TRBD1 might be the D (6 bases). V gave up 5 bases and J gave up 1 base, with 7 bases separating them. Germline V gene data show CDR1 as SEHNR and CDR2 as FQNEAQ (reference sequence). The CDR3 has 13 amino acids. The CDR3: CASSKGGTDTQYF. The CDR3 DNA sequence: TGTGCCAGCAGCAAGGGGGGCACAGATACGCAGTATTTT.

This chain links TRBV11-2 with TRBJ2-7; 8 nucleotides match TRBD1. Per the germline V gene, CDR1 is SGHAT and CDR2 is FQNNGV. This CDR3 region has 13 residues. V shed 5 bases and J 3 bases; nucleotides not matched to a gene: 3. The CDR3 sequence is CASSPGQGYEQYF. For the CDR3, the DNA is TGTGCCAGCAGCCCTGGACAGGGCTACGAGCAGTACTTC.

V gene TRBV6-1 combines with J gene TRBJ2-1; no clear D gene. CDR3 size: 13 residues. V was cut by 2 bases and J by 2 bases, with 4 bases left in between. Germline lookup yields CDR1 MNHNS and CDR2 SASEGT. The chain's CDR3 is CASSETAYNEQFF. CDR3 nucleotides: TGTGCCAGCAGTGAAACAGCCTACAATGAGCAGTTCTTC.

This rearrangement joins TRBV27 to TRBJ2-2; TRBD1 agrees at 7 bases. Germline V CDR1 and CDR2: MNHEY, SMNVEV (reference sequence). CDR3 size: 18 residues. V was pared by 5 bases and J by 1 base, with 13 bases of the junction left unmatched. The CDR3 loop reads CASSTNDRADLNTGELFF. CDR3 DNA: TGTGCCAGCAGTACAAACGACAGGGCCGATTTGAACACCGGGGAGCTGTTTTTT.

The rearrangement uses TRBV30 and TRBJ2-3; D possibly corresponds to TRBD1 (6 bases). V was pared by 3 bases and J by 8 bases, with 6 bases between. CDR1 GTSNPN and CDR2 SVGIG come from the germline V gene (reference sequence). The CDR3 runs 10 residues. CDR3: CAWSRGTQYF. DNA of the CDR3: TGTGCCTGGAGCAGGGGTACGCAGTATTTT. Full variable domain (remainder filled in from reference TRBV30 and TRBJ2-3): SQTIHQWPATLVQPVGSPLSLECTVEGTSNPNLYWYRQAAGRGLQLLFYSVGIGQISSEVPQNLSASRPQDRQFILSSKKLLLSDSGFYLCAWSRGTQYFGPGTRLTVL.

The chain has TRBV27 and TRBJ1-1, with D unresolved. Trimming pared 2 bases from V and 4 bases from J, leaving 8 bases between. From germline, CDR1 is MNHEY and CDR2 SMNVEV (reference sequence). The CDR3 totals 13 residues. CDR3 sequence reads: CASSLGRLTEAFF. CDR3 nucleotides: TGTGCCAGCAGTTTAGGCAGGCTCACTGAAGCTTTCTTT.

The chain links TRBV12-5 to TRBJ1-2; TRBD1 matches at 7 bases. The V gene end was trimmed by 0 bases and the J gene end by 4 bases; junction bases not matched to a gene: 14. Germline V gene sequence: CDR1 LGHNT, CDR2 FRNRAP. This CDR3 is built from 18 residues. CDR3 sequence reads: CASGLVNNPGGDLYGYTF. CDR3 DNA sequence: TGTGCTAGTGGTTTGGTAAATAATCCAGGGGGTGACCTCTATGGCTACACCTTC.

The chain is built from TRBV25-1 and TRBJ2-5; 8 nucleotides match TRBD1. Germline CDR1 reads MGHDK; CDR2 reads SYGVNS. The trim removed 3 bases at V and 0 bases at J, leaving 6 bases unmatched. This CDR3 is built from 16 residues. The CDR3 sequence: CASSDPGQENQETQYF. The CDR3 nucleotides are TGTGCCAGCAGTGATCCGGGACAGGAGAACCAAGAGACCCAGTACTTC.

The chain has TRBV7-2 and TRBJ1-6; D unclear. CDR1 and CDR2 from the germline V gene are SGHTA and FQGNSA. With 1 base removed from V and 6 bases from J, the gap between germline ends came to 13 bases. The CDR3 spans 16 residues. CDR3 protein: CASSLDGPRTNSPLHF. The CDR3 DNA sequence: TGTGCCAGCAGCTTAGATGGTCCTAGAACTAATTCACCCCTCCACTTT. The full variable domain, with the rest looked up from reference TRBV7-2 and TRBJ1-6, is GAGVSQSPSNKVTEKGKDVELRCDPISGHTALYWYRQSLGQGLEFLIYFQGNSAPDKSGLPSDRFSAERTGGSVSTLTIQRTQQEDSAVYLCASSLDGPRTNSPLHFGNGTRLTVT.

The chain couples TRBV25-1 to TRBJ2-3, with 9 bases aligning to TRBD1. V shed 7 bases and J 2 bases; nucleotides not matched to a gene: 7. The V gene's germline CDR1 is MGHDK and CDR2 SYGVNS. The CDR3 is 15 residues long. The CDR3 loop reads CASTGTGLFTDTQYF. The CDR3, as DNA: TGTGCCAGCACTGGGACAGGGCTTTTCACAGATACGCAGTATTTT.

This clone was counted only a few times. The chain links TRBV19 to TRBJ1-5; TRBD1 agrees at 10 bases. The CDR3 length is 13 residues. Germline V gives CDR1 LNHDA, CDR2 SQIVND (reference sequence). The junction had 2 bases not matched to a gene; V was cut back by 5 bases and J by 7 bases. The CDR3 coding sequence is TGTGCCAGTAGTCGGGGACAGGGGCAGCCCCAGCATTTT. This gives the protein CASSRGQGQPQHF.

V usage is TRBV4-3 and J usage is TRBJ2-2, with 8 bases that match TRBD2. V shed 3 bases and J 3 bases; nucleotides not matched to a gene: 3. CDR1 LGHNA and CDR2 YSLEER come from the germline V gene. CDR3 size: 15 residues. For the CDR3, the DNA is TGCGCCAGCAGCCAGTCGGGGGGGTACACCGGGGAGCTGTTTTTT. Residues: CASSQSGGYTGELFF.

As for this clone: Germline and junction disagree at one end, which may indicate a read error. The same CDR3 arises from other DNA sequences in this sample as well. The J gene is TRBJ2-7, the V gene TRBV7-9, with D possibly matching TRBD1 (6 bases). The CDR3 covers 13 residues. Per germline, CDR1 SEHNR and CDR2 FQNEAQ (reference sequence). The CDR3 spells CASSPGQSYEQYF. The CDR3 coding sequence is TGTGCTAGCAGCCCGGGACAATCCTACGAGCAGTACTTC. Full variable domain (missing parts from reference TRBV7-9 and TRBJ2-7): DTGVSQNPRHKITKRGQNVTFRCDPISEHNRLYWYRQTLGQGPEFLTYFQNEAQLEKSRLLSDRFSAERPKGSFSTLEIQRTEQGDSAMYLCASSPGQSYEQYFGPGTRLTVT.

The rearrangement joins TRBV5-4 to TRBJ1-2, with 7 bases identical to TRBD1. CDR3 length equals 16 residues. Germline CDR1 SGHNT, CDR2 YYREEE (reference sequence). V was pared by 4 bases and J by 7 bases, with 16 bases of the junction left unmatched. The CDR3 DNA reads TGTGCCAGCAGCCCACACCGACAGGGCCAAAAGTCTGGCTACACCTTC. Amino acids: CASSPHRQGQKSGYTF.

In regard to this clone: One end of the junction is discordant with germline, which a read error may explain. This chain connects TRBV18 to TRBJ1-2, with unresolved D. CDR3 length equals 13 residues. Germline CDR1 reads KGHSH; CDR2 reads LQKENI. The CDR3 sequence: CASSLGANYGYTF. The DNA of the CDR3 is TGTGCCAGCTCATTGGGTGCTAACTATGGTTACACCTTC. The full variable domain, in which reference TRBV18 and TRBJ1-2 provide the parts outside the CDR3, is NAGVMQNPRHLVRRRGQEARLRCSPMKGHSHVYWYRQLPEEGLKFMVYLQKENIIDESGMPKERFSAEFPKEGPSILRIQQVVRGDSAAYFCASSLGANYGYTFGSGTRLTVV.

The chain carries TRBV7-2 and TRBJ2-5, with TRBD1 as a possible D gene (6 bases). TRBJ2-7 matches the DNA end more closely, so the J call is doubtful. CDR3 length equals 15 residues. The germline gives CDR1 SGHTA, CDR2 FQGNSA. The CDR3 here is CASSFGGREDHEQYF. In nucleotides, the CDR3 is TGTGCCAGCAGCTTTGGGGGCAGGGAAGATCACGAGCAGTACTTC.

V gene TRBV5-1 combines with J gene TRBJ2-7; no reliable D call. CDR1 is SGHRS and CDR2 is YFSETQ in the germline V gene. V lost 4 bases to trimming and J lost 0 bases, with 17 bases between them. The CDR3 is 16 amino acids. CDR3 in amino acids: CASSQIPGSGSYEQYF. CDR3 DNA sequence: TGCGCCAGCAGCCAAATACCTGGTTCAGGCTCCTACGAGCAGTACTTC.

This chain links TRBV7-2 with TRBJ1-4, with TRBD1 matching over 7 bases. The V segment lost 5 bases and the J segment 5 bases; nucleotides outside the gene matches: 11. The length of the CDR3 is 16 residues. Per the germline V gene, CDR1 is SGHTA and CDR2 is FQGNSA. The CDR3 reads CASSPNPGTENEKLFF. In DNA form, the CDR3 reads TGTGCCAGCAGCCCAAACCCCGGGACAGAGAATGAAAAACTGTTTTTT.

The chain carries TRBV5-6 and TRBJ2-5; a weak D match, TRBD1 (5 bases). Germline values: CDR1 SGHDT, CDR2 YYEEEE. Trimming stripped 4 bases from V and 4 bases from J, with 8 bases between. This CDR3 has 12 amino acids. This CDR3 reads CASSQTVETQYF. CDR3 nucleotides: TGTGCCAGCAGCCAGACAGTAGAGACCCAGTACTTC.

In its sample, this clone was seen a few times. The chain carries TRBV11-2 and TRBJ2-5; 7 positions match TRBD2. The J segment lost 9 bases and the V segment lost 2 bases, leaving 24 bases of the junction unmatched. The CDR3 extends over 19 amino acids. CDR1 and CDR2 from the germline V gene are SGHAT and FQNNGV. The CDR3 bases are TGTGCCAGCAGCTTAAGATTGAGGGGAGGGGTGCACCATTTTGTACCCCAGTACTTC. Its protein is CASSLRLRGGVHHFVPQYF.

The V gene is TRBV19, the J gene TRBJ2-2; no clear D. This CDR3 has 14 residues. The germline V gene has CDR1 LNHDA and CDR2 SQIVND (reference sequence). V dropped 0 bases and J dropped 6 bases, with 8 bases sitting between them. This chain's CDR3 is CASSIDQQSGELFF. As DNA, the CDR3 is TGTGCCAGTAGTATAGATCAACAGTCCGGGGAGCTGTTTTTT.